These 21 T cell receptor beta chains originate from one sample sequenced in a study of blood T cell repertoires in COVID-19. TCRdb's table, derived via immunoSEQ multiplex PCR, lists solely in-frame clones and lacks some. The sample includes approximately 300,000 clones, roughly 90% of them seen just once. The sequencing input was PBMCs or T cells enriched from blood (not recorded which). The receptors shown here come from a woman in her twenties or thirties who had recovered from COVID-19.

This chain links TRBV19 with TRBJ1-2; TRBD1 matches 8 bases. V was pared by 4 bases and J by 5 bases, with 18 bases of the junction left unmatched. The germline V gene has CDR1 LNHDA and CDR2 SQIVND (reference sequence). The CDR3 runs to 18 residues. For the CDR3, the DNA is TGTGCCAGTAGTAGCATCCCCCGGGACAGGTCGTTCTCTTATGGCTACACCTTC. It encodes CASSSIPRDRSFSYGYTF.

This chain connects TRBV10-3 to TRBJ1-3; D is perhaps TRBD1 (5 bases). This CDR3 region has 14 residues. The V end lost 4 bases, the J end lost 1 base, and 8 bases lay between the germline ends. The germline V gene has CDR1 ENHRY and CDR2 SYGVKD. DNA of the CDR3: TGTGCCATCAGTGCGACAGATTCTGGAAACACCATATATTTT. Its protein product is CAISATDSGNTIYF.

This clone was seen just once. This chain joins TRBV5-1 and TRBJ1-2, with D possibly being TRBD1 (5 bases). In germline, CDR1 is SGHRS, CDR2 YFSETQ. V was trimmed by 4 bases and J by 3 bases, leaving 13 bases between them. CDR3 length: 14 residues. CDR3: CASSPWGGDYGYTF. In DNA form, the CDR3 reads TGCGCCAGCAGCCCCTGGGGGGGGGACTATGGCTACACCTTC.

This clone was seen only once. The V and J genes are TRBV6-2 or TRBV6-3 and TRBJ1-2; D perhaps matches TRBD1 (5 bases). Per germline, CDR1 MNHEY and CDR2 SVGEGT. V was pared by 2 bases and J by 7 bases, with 17 bases between. CDR3 length equals 15 residues. The CDR3 coding sequence is TGTGCCAGCAGTTACCAGGGCCCCCTAGGTCGTGGCTACACCTTC. It translates to CASSYQGPLGRGYTF.

This chain joins TRBV29-1 and TRBJ2-1; possibly TRBD1 for D (5 bases). Trimming stripped 3 bases from V and 6 bases from J, with 12 bases between. Germline assignment: CDR1 SQVTM and CDR2 ANQGSEA. This CDR3 spans 13 amino acids. The CDR3 spells CSVEGQGGNEQFF. The CDR3, as DNA: TGCAGCGTTGAGGGGCAGGGCGGCAATGAGCAGTTCTTC.

This chain connects TRBV29-1 to TRBJ1-3, with a tentative D call TRBD1 (5 bases). Germline lookup yields CDR1 SQVTM and CDR2 ANQGSEA. Trimming shortened V by 6 bases and J by 5 bases, and 11 bases separated the two germline ends. The CDR3 spans 12 residues. CDR3: CSVATERNTIYF. DNA for the CDR3: TGCAGCGTAGCGACAGAGAGAAACACCATATATTTT.

The V and J genes are TRBV5-6 and TRBJ1-2, with D unclear. This CDR3 is built from 14 residues. V dropped 0 bases and J dropped 4 bases, with 10 bases sitting between them. Germline CDR1 is SGHDT and CDR2 is YYEEEE. The CDR3 protein is CASSLGHTSYGYTF. Written as DNA, the CDR3 is TGTGCCAGCAGCTTGGGCCACACCTCCTATGGCTACACCTTC.

The gene calls are TRBV5-5 and TRBJ2-2; D is perhaps TRBD1 (6 bases). Germline assignment: CDR1 SGHKS and CDR2 YYEKEE (reference sequence). Trimming stripped 3 bases from V and 0 bases from J, with 12 bases between. The CDR3 length is 16 residues. The chain's CDR3 is CASSWGAGANTGELFF. CDR3 DNA: TGTGCCAGCAGCTGGGGTGCAGGGGCGAACACCGGGGAGCTGTTTTTT.

The V gene is TRBV7-9, the J gene TRBJ2-7, with D perhaps TRBD1 (6 bases). The CDR3 has 13 amino acids. The V end lost 8 bases, the J end lost 2 bases, and 13 bases lay between the germline ends. The germline V gene encodes CDR1 SEHNR and CDR2 FQNEAQ (reference sequence). Written as DNA, the CDR3 is TGTGCCAGCGGTAGACAGGACACCTACGAGCAGTACTTC. It yields the protein CASGRQDTYEQYF.

The chain carries TRBV11-2 and TRBJ2-1, with 11 positions matching TRBD1. Trimming removed 4 bases from V and 8 bases from J; junction bases left unmatched: 13. The CDR3 consists of 17 residues. Germline V gene data show CDR1 as SGHAT and CDR2 as FQNNGV. CDR3 coding DNA: TGTGCCAGCAGCTCACGCTCTCCCGGGACAGGGGGACATGAGCAGTTCTTC. This translates into CASSSRSPGTGGHEQFF.

Here the CDR3 reads CASSHLDGQGYEQYF. The CDR3 DNA reads as TGTGCCAGCAGCCACCTGGACGGCCAGGGGTACGAGCAGTACTTC. The chain joins TRBV9 to TRBJ2-7; D is possibly TRBD1 (6 bases). CDR1 and CDR2 (germline): SGDLS, YYNGEE. The CDR3 runs 15 residues. Trimming took off 4 bases at V and 4 bases at J, with 18 bases between the two ends.

The V gene is TRBV9, the J gene TRBJ2-5, with 10 bases fitting TRBD2. Per the germline V gene, CDR1 is SGDLS and CDR2 is YYNGEE. Germline trimming cut 4 bases from V and 0 bases from J; bases unmatched to any gene: 9. This CDR3 spans 17 amino acids. CDR3 DNA: TGTGCCAGCAGCAAAGCCGGGACTAGCGCCTACCAAGAGACCCAGTACTTC. Translation: CASSKAGTSAYQETQYF. The variable domain in full, completed from reference TRBV9 and TRBJ2-5, reads DSGVTQTPKHLITATGQRVTLRCSPRSGDLSVYWYQQSLDQGLQFLIQYYNGEERAKGNILERFSAQQFPDLHSELNLSSLELGDSALYFCASSKAGTSAYQETQYFGPGTRLLVL.

This chain connects TRBV5-1 to TRBJ1-4; 9 nucleotides align to TRBD1. CDR1 is SGHRS, CDR2 YFSETQ, per germline. The CDR3 runs 15 residues. The V and J ends lost 0 bases and 7 bases, in that order; junction bases with no gene match: 4. The CDR3 region has the DNA TGCGCCAGCAGCTTGGGGGACAGGGTTGGTGAAAAACTGTTTTTT. Its protein is CASSLGDRVGEKLFF.

This rearrangement joins TRBV24-1 to TRBJ2-2; 10 bases line up with TRBD1. Losses at the gene ends were 7 bases for V and 6 bases for J; bases not matched to a gene: 13. Germline-derived CDR1 and CDR2 are KGHDR and SFDVKD. This CDR3 is built from 17 residues. The CDR3 DNA is TGTGCCACCAGCGACCTCCCCCGGACAGGGGGTGCCGGGGAGCTGTTTTTT. This codes for CATSDLPRTGGAGELFF.

The V gene is TRBV5-1, the J gene TRBJ1-1; D might be TRBD1 (5 bases). The CDR3 totals 13 residues. V gave up 0 bases and J gave up 7 bases, with 10 bases separating them. CDR1 and CDR2 from the germline V gene are SGHRS and YFSETQ. Here the CDR3 DNA reads TGCGCCAGCAGCTTGGACGAAGGGGTTGAAGCTTTCTTT. Translating it yields CASSLDEGVEAFF. The full variable domain, with the rest looked up from reference TRBV5-1 and TRBJ1-1, is KAGVTQTPRYLIKTRGQQVTLSCSPISGHRSVSWYQQTPGQGLQFLFEYFSETQRNKGNFPGRFSGRQFSNSRSEMNVSTLELGDSALYLCASSLDEGVEAFFGQGTRLTVV.

This clone is a singleton in its sample. V and J are TRBV3-1 (or the pseudogene TRBV3-2) and TRBJ2-7, with D tentatively TRBD2 (6 bases). This CDR3 comprises 14 residues. The germline CDR1 and CDR2 sequences are LGHDT and YNNKEL (reference sequence). V was cut by 3 bases and J by 0 bases, with 9 bases left in between. In DNA form, the CDR3 reads TGTGCCAGCAGCCAGGGGGGATTCTCCTACGAGCAGTACTTC. Its protein product is CASSQGGFSYEQYF.

This chain joins TRBV5-8 and TRBJ1-2, with 7 positions matching TRBD1. The CDR3 length is 15 residues. Germline values: CDR1 SGHTS, CDR2 YDEGEE. V lost 2 bases to trimming and J lost 0 bases; unmatched junction nucleotides: 4. The CDR3 region is CASSFRQGANYGYTF. CDR3 nucleotide sequence: TGTGCCAGCAGCTTCCGACAGGGAGCTAACTATGGCTACACCTTC.

This chain uses TRBV5-1 with TRBJ2-7; 8 bases are a match to TRBD2. V trimming: 2 bases; J trimming: 5 bases; junction bases outside the gene matches: 9. The CDR3 contains 15 residues. CDR1 and CDR2 from the germline V gene are SGHRS and YFSETQ. Here the CDR3 DNA reads TGCGCCAGCAGCTTCGGGGGGGCCTTACGTGACGAGCAGTACTTC. Protein sequence: CASSFGGALRDEQYF. The whole variable domain, filled in from reference TRBV5-1 and TRBJ2-7, reads KAGVTQTPRYLIKTRGQQVTLSCSPISGHRSVSWYQQTPGQGLQFLFEYFSETQRNKGNFPGRFSGRQFSNSRSEMNVSTLELGDSALYLCASSFGGALRDEQYFGPGTRLTVT.

This clone has only a few counts. CDR3 nucleotide sequence: TGTGCCAGCAGCCTTAATACCTACGAGCAGTACTTC. Protein product: CASSLNTYEQYF. This chain uses TRBV7-9 with TRBJ2-7; D unresolved. Germline V lookup: CDR1 SEHNR, CDR2 FQNEAQ (reference sequence). This CDR3 comprises 12 residues. Trimming left V 5 bases short and J 2 bases short, with 7 bases between.

This clone was counted once. The gene calls are TRBV7-8 and TRBJ1-1; 11 positions match TRBD1. V was pared by 6 bases and J by 4 bases, with 7 bases of the junction left unmatched. The CDR3 extends over 15 amino acids. Germline assignment: CDR1 SGHVS and CDR2 FQNEAQ. CDR3 region: CASSTRTGGLTEAFF. CDR3 sequence (DNA): TGTGCCAGCAGTACAAGGACAGGGGGCCTCACTGAAGCTTTCTTT.

The V gene is TRBV18, the J gene TRBJ1-5; possibly TRBD1 for D (5 bases). The CDR3 extends over 14 amino acids. Between the trimmed V and J ends, which lost 0 bases and 4 bases, there was a span of 7 bases. CDR1 and CDR2 from the germline V gene are KGHSH and LQKENI. CDR3: CASSPPNRNQPQHF. DNA for the CDR3: TGTGCCAGCTCACCACCTAACAGGAATCAGCCCCAGCATTTT.